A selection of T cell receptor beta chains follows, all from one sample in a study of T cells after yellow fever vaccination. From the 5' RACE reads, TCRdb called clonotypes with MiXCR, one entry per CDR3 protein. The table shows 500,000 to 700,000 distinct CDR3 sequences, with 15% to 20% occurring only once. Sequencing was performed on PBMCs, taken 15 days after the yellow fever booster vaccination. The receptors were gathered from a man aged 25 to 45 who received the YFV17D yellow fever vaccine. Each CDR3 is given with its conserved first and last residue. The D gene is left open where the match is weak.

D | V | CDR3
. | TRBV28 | CASRSINYEQYF
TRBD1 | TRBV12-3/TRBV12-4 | CASSRGQSGELFF
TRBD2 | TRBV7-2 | CASSLAISGYYEQYF
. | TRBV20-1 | CSADGVDTQYF
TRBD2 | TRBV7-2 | CASSRGSSETQYF
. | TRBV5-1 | CASSFLYNEQFF
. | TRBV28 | CASRSREETYNEQFF
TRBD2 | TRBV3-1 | CASAASGEAYEQYF
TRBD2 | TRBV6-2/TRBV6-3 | CASESFLAGRLQEQYF
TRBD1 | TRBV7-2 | CASSFGTGKNQPQHF
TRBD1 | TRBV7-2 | CASSPGQGYWGYTF
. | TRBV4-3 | CASSQDYRDYEQYF
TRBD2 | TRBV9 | CASSRSYLAGAGEQFF
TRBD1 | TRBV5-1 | CASSSGQGGTYGYTF